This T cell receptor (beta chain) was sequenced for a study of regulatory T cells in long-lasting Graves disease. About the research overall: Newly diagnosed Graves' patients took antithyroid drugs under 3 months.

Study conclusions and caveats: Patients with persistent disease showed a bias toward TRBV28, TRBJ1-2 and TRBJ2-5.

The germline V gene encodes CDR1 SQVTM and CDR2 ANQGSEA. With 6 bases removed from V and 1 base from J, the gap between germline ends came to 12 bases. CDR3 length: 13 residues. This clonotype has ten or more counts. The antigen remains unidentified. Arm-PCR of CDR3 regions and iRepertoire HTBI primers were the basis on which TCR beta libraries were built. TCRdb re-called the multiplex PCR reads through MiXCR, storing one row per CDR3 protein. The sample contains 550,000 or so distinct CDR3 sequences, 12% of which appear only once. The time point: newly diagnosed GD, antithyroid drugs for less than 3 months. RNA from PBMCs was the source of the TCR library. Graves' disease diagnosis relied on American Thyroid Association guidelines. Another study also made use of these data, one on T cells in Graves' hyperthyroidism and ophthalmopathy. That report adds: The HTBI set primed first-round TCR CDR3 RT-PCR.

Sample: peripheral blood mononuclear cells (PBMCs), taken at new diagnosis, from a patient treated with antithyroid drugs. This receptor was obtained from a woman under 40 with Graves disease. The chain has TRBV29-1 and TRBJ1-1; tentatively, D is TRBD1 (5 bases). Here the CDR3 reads CSVLNTGNTEAFF. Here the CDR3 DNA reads TGCAGCGTCCTTAACACAGGGAACACTGAAGCTTTCTTT.